This TCR beta chain was identified during a study of T-cell reconstitution after alpha-beta-depleted transplantation in children. Unique molecular identifiers featured in how the TCRbeta library was prepared. TCRdb re-called the PCR reads with MiXCR, one entry per CDR3 protein. In the table there are roughly 500,000 distinct CDR3 sequences, 12% of which are singletons. After removal of 4 bases from V and 4 bases from J, the junction contained 17 bases not matched to a gene. CDR1 is SGHDT, CDR2 YYEEEE, per germline. This CDR3 is 18 amino acids long. The clonotype was recovered from a human donor who donated a stem cell graft to a child with combined immunodeficiency. The material sequenced was PBMCs from the stem cell graft donor, taken from the stem cell graft. This sequence joins TRBV5-6 and TRBJ1-1, with 9 bases aligning to TRBD1. The CDR3: CASSVARDRVISGTEAFF. The CDR3 DNA follows: TGTGCCAGCAGCGTTGCCCGGGACAGGGTGATATCGGGCACTGAAGCTTTCTTT.